This paragraph reports one TCR beta chain. Its antigen is unidentified. TCRdb re-analysed the RT-PCR reads in MiXCR, keeping a single row per CDR3 protein. The table shows under 850,000 distinct CDR3 sequences, with roughly 18% occurring only once. CDR1 LNHDA and CDR2 SQIVND come from the germline V gene (reference sequence). The CDR3 is 15 residues long. Trimming cost V 5 bases and J 5 bases, with 15 bases left between them. The record originates from a study of response to subunit inactivated influenza vaccine. Study-wide results and limits: Each seasonal influenza vaccination recruits few new T cells, the authors suggested.

The chain couples TRBV19 to TRBJ2-2; TRBD1 is a possible D gene (6 bases). The clonotype originates from a man aged 45 to 65 who received an inactivated influenza vaccine. Sequences were derived from PBMCs from blood, sampled roughly 5 days after vaccination. The CDR3 coding sequence is TGTGCCAGTAGTCCCGGGAACCAGGGGACCGGGGAGCTGTTTTTT. Protein sequence: CASSPGNQGTGELFF. The entire variable domain, with the rest obtained from reference TRBV19 and TRBJ2-2, is as follows: DGGITQSPKYLFRKEGQNVTLSCEQNLNHDAMYWYRQDPGQGLRLIYYSQIVNDFQKGDIAEGYSVSREKKESFPLTVTSAQKNPTAFYLCASSPGNQGTGELFFGEGSRLTVL.